This T cell receptor (beta chain) was sequenced during a study of T cell responses to AZD1222 COVID-19 vaccine. Libraries were prepared by immunoSEQ multiplex PCR; TCRdb keeps only in-frame clonotypes and omits some of them. Among 100,000 to 150,000 clones listed, roughly 91% were seen once. Findings of the study overall: Regions 160-218 and 743-854 held dominance among vaccine-associated CD4 TCRs, which spanned spike. Spike-specific TCR repertoires showed rising breadth and depth after two AZD1222 doses.

Turning to this clone: Its antigen is as yet unknown.

V dropped 4 bases and J dropped 7 bases, with 17 bases sitting between them. Per germline, CDR1 SGHRS and CDR2 YFSETQ. This CDR3 spans 15 amino acids. This specimen was peripheral blood, taken on day 0 of AZD1222 vaccination. The chain uses TRBV5-1 and TRBJ1-4; tentatively, D is TRBD1 (6 bases). The source is an adult in good health. CDR3 nucleotides: TGCGCCAGCAGCACAGGGACGGTTGGGTTTGAAAAACTGTTTTTT. Translated, it gives CASSTGTVGFEKLFF.